The rows below give T cell receptor beta chains drawn from one sample of a study of cytomegalovirus exposure and HLA in healthy donors. Produced via immunoSEQ multiplex PCR; TCRdb's table is partial and in-frame only. Found here are about 150,000 clones, 65% to 90% of them singletons; the top ten hold 2.3%. The sample was PBMCs. The receptor set was obtained from a male donor in good health and CMV-seronegative. Both conserved end residues are part of each CDR3. D genes are given only for firm matches. Some rows mark clone size as missing; the rest say once, few, many or name a class of expanded clone.

CSVQRNRGGEQYF,TGCAGCGTCCAACGAAATAGGGGAGGTGAGCAGTACTTC,NA,13,NA,TRBJ2-7,TRBV29-1
CASSEQRTDDTQYF,TGTGCCAGCAGTGAACAGAGGACAGATGATACGCAGTATTTT,NA,14,NA,TRBJ2-3,TRBV6-1
CASSPGTGPEKLFF,TGTGCCAGCTCACCCGGGACAGGGCCTGAAAAACTGTTTTTT,once,14,TRBD1,TRBJ1-4,TRBV18
CASSGDRAYRSPLHF,TGTGCCAGCAGCGGGGACAGGGCGTATCGTTCACCCCTCCACTTT,few,15,TRBD1,TRBJ1-6,TRBV2
CASSESRGDSPLHF,TGTGCCAGCAGTGAATCCAGAGGTGATTCACCCCTCCACTTT,NA,14,NA,TRBJ1-6,TRBV6-1
CASSLSGALRTQYF,TGTGCCAGCAGCTTATCAGGGGCCCTGAGGACGCAGTATTTT,NA,14,NA,TRBJ2-3,TRBV7-2
CASSLVRQGAYTF,TGTGCCAGCAGCCTCGTGAGACAGGGAGCCTACACCTTC,few,13,TRBD1,TRBJ1-2,TRBV7-9
CASSEFRQISGNTIYF,TGTGCCAGCAGTGAATTCAGACAAATCTCTGGAAACACCATATATTTT,NA,16,NA,TRBJ1-3,TRBV6-1
CASSQDRGAKAFF,TGCGCCAGCAGCCAAGATCGGGGGGCGAAAGCTTTCTTT,NA,13,NA,TRBJ1-1,TRBV4-3
CASRLQGALAHTEAFF,TGTGCCAGCAGATTACAGGGGGCCCTGGCGCACACTGAAGCTTTCTTT,NA,16,TRBD1,TRBJ1-1,TRBV11-2
CASTTVQGMTETQYF,TGTGCCAGCACCACGGTTCAGGGGATGACAGAGACCCAGTACTTC,NA,15,NA,TRBJ2-5,TRBV2
CSVEGRQANYGYTF,TGCAGCGTTGAAGGCCGACAGGCCAACTATGGCTACACCTTC,few,14,NA,TRBJ1-2,TRBV29-1
CASSLGRQGGYGYTF,TGTGCCAGCAGTTTGGGGAGACAGGGCGGCTATGGCTACACCTTC,NA,15,TRBD1,TRBJ1-2,TRBV6-6
CASSLRSGEQFF,TGCGCCAGCAGCTTGCGTTCCGGTGAGCAGTTCTTC,NA,12,NA,TRBJ2-1,TRBV5-1
CASSLVGTGGPDTEAFF,TGTGCCAGCAGCTTAGTCGGGACAGGGGGCCCGGACACTGAAGCTTTCTTT,NA,17,TRBD1,TRBJ1-1,TRBV13
CASTTSRQPARVYTF,TGTGCCAGCACCACGTCCAGACAGCCTGCTAGGGTTTACACCTTC,few,15,NA,TRBJ1-2,TRBV27
CAISARTGGEANYGYTF,TGTGCCATCAGTGCGAGGACAGGGGGCGAGGCTAACTATGGCTACACCTTC,few,17,TRBD1,TRBJ1-2,TRBV10-3
CASSWGQGARETQYF,TGTGCCAGCAGCTGGGGACAGGGGGCCCGGGAGACCCAGTACTTC,once,15,TRBD1,TRBJ2-5,TRBV5-4
CASSYDGGLRGTEAFF,TGTGCCAGCAGTTACGACGGCGGATTAAGAGGGACTGAAGCTTTCTTT,NA,16,NA,TRBJ1-1,TRBV6-6
CASSFGTGGNQPQHF,TGTGCCAGCAGTTTCGGGACAGGGGGCAATCAGCCCCAGCATTTT,NA,15,TRBD1,TRBJ1-5,TRBV27
CASSPGLIGTEAFF,TGTGCCAGCAGTCCAGGACTCATTGGGACTGAAGCTTTCTTT,NA,14,NA,TRBJ1-1,TRBV27
CASSATVESSYNEQFF,TGTGCCAGCAGCGCAACCGTGGAGAGCTCCTACAATGAGCAGTTCTTC,NA,16,NA,TRBJ2-1,TRBV11-2
CASSLTVSWNTEAFF,TGTGCCAGCAGCTTGACAGTGAGTTGGAACACTGAAGCTTTCTTT,NA,15,NA,TRBJ1-1,TRBV5-4
CASSIGGLSNQPQHF,TGTGCCAGTAGTATCGGGGGGCTGAGCAATCAGCCCCAGCATTTT,NA,15,NA,TRBJ1-5,TRBV19
CASSGSRQGLSYEQYF,TGCGCCAGCAGTGGCTCGCGACAGGGTTTGAGCTACGAGCAGTACTTC,NA,16,TRBD1,TRBJ2-7,TRBV10-1
CASSMYGGANTGELFF,TGTGCCAGTAGTATGTACGGGGGAGCGAACACCGGGGAGCTGTTTTTT,NA,16,NA,TRBJ2-2,TRBV19
CSVFKLGILNTEAFF,TGCAGCGTTTTTAAACTTGGTATCCTGAACACTGAAGCTTTCTTT,few,15,NA,TRBJ1-1,TRBV29-1
CAISERDGGYEQYF,TGTGCCATCAGTGAGAGGGACGGGGGCTACGAGCAGTACTTC,NA,14,NA,TRBJ2-7,TRBV10-3
CASSPPGLRTDTQYF,TGTGCCAGCTCACCACCGGGACTGAGGACAGATACGCAGTATTTT,NA,15,NA,TRBJ2-3,TRBV18
CASSLRPGTGGLRTEAFF,TGTGCCAGCAGCCTAAGACCCGGGACAGGGGGTTTAAGAACTGAAGCTTTCTTT,NA,18,TRBD1,TRBJ1-1,TRBV5-8
CASSEGRAGGPETQYF,TGCGCCAGCAGTGAGGGTCGAGCGGGGGGGCCAGAGACCCAGTACTTC,NA,16,TRBD2,TRBJ2-5,TRBV10-1
CAWSADSLEPQHF,TGTGCCTGGAGTGCAGACAGTCTTGAGCCCCAGCATTTT,few,13,NA,TRBJ1-5,TRBV30
CASSLRGGGTGANVLTF,TGTGCCAGCAGCTTGCGGGGGGGCGGTACTGGGGCCAACGTCCTGACTTTC,NA,17,TRBD2,TRBJ2-6,TRBV7-9
CASSGANYGYTF,TGTGCCAGCAGTGGAGCTAACTATGGCTACACCTTC,NA,12,NA,TRBJ1-2,TRBV2
CASQTYRGVGSGNTIYF,TGTGCCTCCCAAACTTACAGGGGAGTAGGATCTGGAAACACCATATATTTT,NA,17,TRBD1,TRBJ1-3,TRBV10-3
CASSDEVGGTGEHQPQHF,TGTGCCAGCAGTGATGAGGTGGGTGGTACAGGGGAGCATCAGCCCCAGCATTTT,NA,18,TRBD1,TRBJ1-5,TRBV25-1
CASSPLPGDSEAFF,TGTGCCAGCAGCCCGCTCCCGGGGGACAGTGAAGCTTTCTTT,NA,14,TRBD1,TRBJ1-1,TRBV7-9
CSARGLTEAFF,TGCAGTGCTAGGGGCCTCACTGAAGCTTTCTTT,NA,11,NA,TRBJ1-1,TRBV20-1
CASSVPGLASAGELFF,TGTGCCAGCAGTGTTCCGGGACTAGCGTCCGCCGGGGAGCTGTTTTTT,NA,16,TRBD2,TRBJ2-2,TRBV25-1
CASSLGSQGSYGYTF,TGTGCCAGCAGCTTAGGTTCACAGGGATCCTATGGCTACACCTTC,NA,15,NA,TRBJ1-2,TRBV7-2
CASETGGQETQYF,TGTGCCAGTGAGACAGGGGGACAAGAGACCCAGTACTTC,NA,13,TRBD1,TRBJ2-5,TRBV7-6
CASSRGTASYGYTF,TGTGCCAGCAGCCGCGGGACAGCTTCCTATGGCTACACCTTC,NA,14,TRBD1,TRBJ1-2,TRBV5-4
CASRTGTSVGELFF,TGTGCCAGCAGGACCGGGACATCTGTCGGGGAGCTGTTTTTT,NA,14,NA,TRBJ2-2,TRBV11-1
CASSRDRDRGPYEQYF,TGTGCCAGCAGCCGAGACCGGGACAGGGGTCCCTACGAGCAGTACTTC,NA,16,TRBD1,TRBJ2-7,TRBV7-6
CASSIERQGRYGYTF,TGTGCCAGTAGTATTGAGCGACAGGGTCGGTATGGCTACACCTTC,NA,15,TRBD1,TRBJ1-2,TRBV19
CASSLAGAGGGQPQHF,TGTGCCAGCAGCTTGGCCGGAGCAGGGGGCGGTCAGCCCCAGCATTTT,few,16,TRBD1,TRBJ1-5,TRBV5-5
CASSAETPSGGYTF,TGCGCCAGTTCCGCGGAGACCCCTTCGGGGGGCTACACCTTC,few,14,NA,TRBJ1-2,TRBV5-1
CASSFLSRMNTEAFF,TGTGCCAGCAGCTTTCTTTCCAGGATGAACACTGAAGCTTTCTTT,once,15,NA,TRBJ1-1,TRBV5-4